Listed here is a single T cell receptor beta chain. Its antigen is still unknown. The sample comes from a study of beta chain features in type 1 diabetes. Trimming removed 6 bases from V and 1 base from J; junction bases left unmatched: 5. Per germline, CDR1 LNHDA and CDR2 SQIVND (reference sequence). CDR3 size: 14 residues. Overall study results and limits: PCR could preferentially amplify shorter templates, alike in patients and controls. Within each of all four CD4+ subsets, Type 1 diabetes patients had TCRB CDR3s that were moderately but significantly shorter.

Sequencing targeted expressed TCRB transcripts, as all isolated RNA had been reverse transcribed. Produced via immunoSEQ multiplex PCR; TCRdb's table is partial and in-frame only. Seen here are over 150,000 clones, about 8.1% observed once, and the top ten hold 0.45% to 0.55%. The sequenced sample consisted of central memory CD4+ T cells from blood. This clonotype was obtained from a woman between 18 and 30 years old with type 1 diabetes. This chain joins TRBV19 and TRBJ2-5; TRBD1 matches at 7 bases. The CDR3 is CASRPRQGQETQYF. CDR3 sequence (DNA): TGTGCCAGTAGACCTAGACAGGGCCAAGAGACCCAGTACTTC.